A selection of T cell receptor beta chains follows, all from one sample in a study of T cell changes during pregnancy in multiple sclerosis. The protocol was immunoSEQ multiplex PCR, while the TCRdb copy is restricted to in-frame clones and leaves out a portion. The profile shows about 100,000 clones, approximately 92% of them singletons. Sequenced here: peripheral blood, sampled after pregnancy. These receptors all come from a female donor with multiple sclerosis, enrolled in a pregnancy study. Both conserved end residues are part of each CDR3. D genes are given only for firm matches. Not all rows give a size; the values are once, few, many and, for expanded clones, a class.

v_gene	abundance	d_gene	j_gene	CDR3nt	CDR3aa
TRBV7-8	-	-	TRBJ2-3	TGTGCCAGCAGCTTAGCCAGCGGAGTTAGCACAGATACGCAGTATTTT	CASSLASGVSTDTQYF
TRBV4-1	-	TRBD1	TRBJ1-2	TGCGCCAGCAGCCAACCGACAGGGAATGGCTACACCTTC	CASSQPTGNGYTF
TRBV27	-	-	TRBJ1-5	TGTGCCAGCAGTTTACGGGGGAGCAATCAGCCCCAGCATTTT	CASSLRGSNQPQHF
TRBV28	-	TRBD1	TRBJ1-4	TGTGCCAGCAGTTCCCCTACAGGGGATGAAAAACTGTTTTTT	CASSSPTGDEKLFF
TRBV6-5	-	TRBD2	TRBJ2-5	TGTGCCAGCAGTTATAGCGGGAGAGGCAGAGAGACCCAGTACTTC	CASSYSGRGRETQYF
TRBV29-1	-	-	TRBJ1-5	TGCAGCGTTTCTACAGAATATAGCAATCAGCCCCAGCATTTT	CSVSTEYSNQPQHF
TRBV11-2	-	-	TRBJ1-1	TGTGCCAGCAGCTTAACCCATACAGGGCGGACTGAAGCTTTCTTT	CASSLTHTGRTEAFF
TRBV4-3	-	-	TRBJ1-2	TGCGCCAGCAGCCAACATGGGGGCTCAGGGTTTTTTAACTATGGCTACACCTTC	CASSQHGGSGFFNYGYTF
TRBV30	once	-	TRBJ1-1	TGTGCCTGGAGTGTTGCGGGGTCCCCGAACACTGAAGCTTTCTTT	CAWSVAGSPNTEAFF
TRBV10-3	-	-	TRBJ2-2	TGTGCCACTAGGACCCCCAGGGTCCCCACCGGGGAGCTGTTTTTT	CATRTPRVPTGELFF
TRBV28	-	-	TRBJ1-6	TGTGCCAGCAGGAGGCAGGGAGGAAATTCACCCCTCCACTTT	CASRRQGGNSPLHF
TRBV2	-	TRBD2	TRBJ2-7	TGTGCCAGCACCGGGACTAGCGGGACCTACGAGCAGTACTTC	CASTGTSGTYEQYF
TRBV19	-	TRBD1	TRBJ1-1	TGTGCCAGTAGTTTTACGACAGGGGTGACTGAAGCTTTCTTT	CASSFTTGVTEAFF
TRBV27	-	TRBD2	TRBJ2-2	TGTGCCAGCAGTTTATACGCGGGAGGAAACACCGGGGAGCTGTTTTTT	CASSLYAGGNTGELFF
TRBV19	-	-	TRBJ2-6	TGTGCCAGTAGTTCCCAGGGAACTGGGGCCAACGTCCTGACTTTC	CASSSQGTGANVLTF
TRBV5-4	-	-	TRBJ1-5	TGTGCCAGCAGCTTGGACAGGGTGAATCAGCCCCAGCATTTT	CASSLDRVNQPQHF
TRBV27	-	TRBD2	TRBJ2-4	TGTGCCAGCAGTTTGGGGTGGCGGGAGGGTACCGGCCTAGCCAAAAACATTCAGTACTTC	CASSLGWREGTGLAKNIQYF
TRBV25-1	-	TRBD1	TRBJ1-2	TGTGCCAGCAGTGATCCCCTCGACAGGGGTGGCGGCTACACCTTC	CASSDPLDRGGGYTF
TRBV30	once	-	TRBJ1-2	TGTGCCTGGAGTGTATCGGGGGGCTCGAGCTATGGCTACACCTTC	CAWSVSGGSSYGYTF
TRBV6-5	-	TRBD2	TRBJ2-5	TGTGCCAGCAGTTACGCCGGGACTAGATCTCAAGAGACCCAGTACTTC	CASSYAGTRSQETQYF
TRBV7-9	few	-	TRBJ1-5	TGTGCCAGCAGCTTAGGACTGGATCAGCCCCAGCATTTT	CASSLGLDQPQHF
TRBV7-3	once	-	TRBJ1-2	TGTGCCAGCCGGCCGGGGGATAGCTATGGCTACACCTTC	CASRPGDSYGYTF
TRBV7-3	-	TRBD1	TRBJ1-2	TGTGCCAGCAGCCCTACCGGGACAGGGGCTTATGGCTACACCTTC	CASSPTGTGAYGYTF
TRBV7-3	few	-	TRBJ2-1	TGTGCCAGCAGCTTATCTCTACTAAGCTCCTACAATGAGCAGTTCTTC	CASSLSLLSSYNEQFF
TRBV2	-	TRBD2	TRBJ2-2	TGTGCCAGCACCGGGACTACATTAAACACCGGGGAGCTGTTTTTT	CASTGTTLNTGELFF
TRBV21-1	-	-	TRBJ2-7	TGTGCCAGCAGGAGGTTTAGGAGGCTGACCTACTCCTACGAGCAGTACTTC	CASRRFRRLTYSYEQYF
TRBV6-5	-	TRBD1	TRBJ1-1	TGTGCCAGCAGTTACCTAAGGACAGGGGGAGACACTGAAGCTTTCTTT	CASSYLRTGGDTEAFF
TRBV7-2	-	TRBD2	TRBJ2-3	TGTGCCAGCGCCGCCAGAGCAGCGGGGGGGCATACGCAGTATTTT	CASAARAAGGHTQYF
TRBV7-2	-	TRBD1	TRBJ1-5	TGTGCCAGCAGCACCAGACAGGGGCAGCCCCAGCATTTT	CASSTRQGQPQHF
TRBV4-2	-	TRBD2	TRBJ2-1	TGTGCCAGCAGCCAAGAGCTAGCGGGAGCGGCCTACAATGAGCAGTTCTTC	CASSQELAGAAYNEQFF
TRBV19	-	-	TRBJ2-7	TGTGCCAGTAAGACGGGTGCCCCCTACGAGCAGTACTTC	CASKTGAPYEQYF
TRBV30	-	-	TRBJ1-4	TGTGCCTGGAGTGTGAACCTCAACTGGGAAAAACTGTTTTTT	CAWSVNLNWEKLFF
TRBV7-3	-	TRBD2	TRBJ2-1	TGTGCCAGCAGCCCTACCAGACTAGCGGGAGCCAATGAGCAGTTCTTC	CASSPTRLAGANEQFF
TRBV6-5	-	-	TRBJ2-1	TGTGCCAGCAGCCGACTAGGTTCGGGCTACAATGAGCAGTTCTTC	CASSRLGSGYNEQFF
TRBV5-1	-	TRBD2	TRBJ2-1	TGCGCCAGCAGCTTGGTAGGTCGGGGGGGAGGTCGCGAGCAGTTCTTC	CASSLVGRGGGREQFF
TRBV2	-	TRBD2	TRBJ2-5	TGTGCCAGCAGGGGTAGCGGGGGGGCCACCTCCCAGTACTTC	CASRGSGGATSQYF
TRBV28	-	-	TRBJ2-2	TGTGCCAGCAGTTTGGGGACTCGCAACACCGGGGAGCTGTTTTTT	CASSLGTRNTGELFF
TRBV27	-	TRBD2	TRBJ2-3	TGTGCCAGCAGTTCACTAGCGTCTAGTAGCACAGATACGCAGTATTTT	CASSSLASSSTDTQYF
TRBV5-1	-	-	TRBJ2-1	TGCGCCAGCAGCTTGGAAGCAGGATTTGATGAGCAGTTCTTC	CASSLEAGFDEQFF
TRBV7-8	once	TRBD1	TRBJ2-3	TGTGCCAGCAGCTTCAGAAGTAGACAGGGGGCAAGCACAGATACGCAGTATTTT	CASSFRSRQGASTDTQYF
TRBV25-1	-	-	TRBJ1-5	TGTGCCAGCAGTGAGGGGACTTGGAGCAATCAGCCCCAGCATTTT	CASSEGTWSNQPQHF
TRBV4-3	-	TRBD1	TRBJ2-5	TGCGCCAGCAGCCAAGAAGCACAGGGGAAAGAGACCCAGTACTTC	CASSQEAQGKETQYF
TRBV11-2	-	TRBD2	TRBJ2-1	TGTGCCAGCAGCTTGGTACTAGCGGGGGGAAACGATGAGCAGTTCTTC	CASSLVLAGGNDEQFF
TRBV6-1	-	TRBD1	TRBJ2-1	TGTGCCAGCAGTGGGAGGACAGGGTGGAATGAGCAGTTCTTC	CASSGRTGWNEQFF
TRBV9	-	TRBD1	TRBJ1-5	TGTGCCAGCAGCGTAGAAGGAACGGGGCAGGGGGCAGGTCAGCCCCAGCATTTT	CASSVEGTGQGAGQPQHF
TRBV4-2	-	TRBD1	TRBJ2-7	TGTGCCAGCAGCCATGTCCGGGACAGGGGGCGGCAGTACTTC	CASSHVRDRGRQYF
TRBV7-8	-	-	TRBJ1-2	TGTGCCAGCAGCTTTGGGGGGGCTAGGGGCTACACCTTC	CASSFGGARGYTF
TRBV11-2	-	-	TRBJ1-1	TGTGCCAGCAGCTTAGTAGGGGAGAACACTGAAGCTTTCTTT	CASSLVGENTEAFF
TRBV12-5	once	-	TRBJ2-4	TGTGCTAGTGGTCGGGGAGAACTAGCCAAAAACATTCAGTACTTC	CASGRGELAKNIQYF
TRBV6-6	once	-	TRBJ2-1	TGTGCCAGCAGTCCCCCGGGAGAAGCGGTCAATGAGCAGTTCTTC	CASSPPGEAVNEQFF
TRBV6-5	-	TRBD1	TRBJ1-3	TGTGCCAGCAGTCCCCCGGGACAGGGAAACACCATATATTTT	CASSPPGQGNTIYF
TRBV6-5	-	-	TRBJ2-5	TGTGCCAGCACCCTACTACAGGGTTACGAGACCCAGTACTTC	CASTLLQGYETQYF
TRBV27	-	-	TRBJ2-3	TGTGCCAGCAGTTTAGGTGGGAGTCGCACAGATACGCAGTATTTT	CASSLGGSRTDTQYF
TRBV7-2	-	-	TRBJ2-7	TGTGCCAGCAGCTTAGCCCTGCTGGGGCCCATCGAGCAGTACTTC	CASSLALLGPIEQYF
TRBV30	-	-	TRBJ2-3	TGTGCCTGGAGCCGCAGGGGGGAAGGCGCAGATACGCAGTATTTT	CAWSRRGEGADTQYF
TRBV5-6	-	-	TRBJ2-3	TGTGCCAGCAGCTCACTAGATACGCAGTATTTT	CASSSLDTQYF
TRBV5-4	-	TRBD2	TRBJ2-1	TGTGCCAGCAGCGGAGCGGGAGGTAAAGGTAATGAGCAGTTCTTC	CASSGAGGKGNEQFF
TRBV7-9	-	-	TRBJ2-7	TGTGCCAGCAGCTTAAGGGGGAATACGGACGAGCAGTACTTC	CASSLRGNTDEQYF
TRBV25-1	-	-	TRBJ2-1	TGTGCCAGCAGCCGACACTCAGACAGGCTGAAGGGAACGCAGTTCTTC	CASSRHSDRLKGTQFF